Below are 15 T cell receptor beta chains sequenced from a single sample in a study of beta chain features in type 1 diabetes. What was sequenced were expressed TCRB transcripts, since all of the isolated RNA had been reverse transcribed. TCRdb's copy holds only in-frame clones and misses some; the assay was immunoSEQ multiplex PCR. The repertoire includes about 350,000 clones, around 20% of them detected once, and 0.035% to 0.055% sits in the top ten. The sample was naive CD4+ T cells from blood. These receptors were obtained from a young woman in good health.

This clone was detected only a few times. The CDR3 here is CASSFLTGELFF. In DNA, the CDR3 is TGTGCCAGCAGTTTCCTCACCGGGGAGCTGTTTTTT. The chain joins TRBV28 to TRBJ2-2; D unresolved. With 3 bases removed from V and 4 bases from J, the gap between germline ends came to 3 bases. Germline loops: CDR1 MDHEN, CDR2 SYDVKM. The CDR3 totals 12 residues.

A few counts support this clone. V gene TRBV5-4 combines with J gene TRBJ2-5; no firm D call. Germline V gene data show CDR1 as SGHNT and CDR2 as YYREEE (reference sequence). The CDR3 has 14 amino acids. V was clipped by 0 bases and J by 4 bases, with 10 bases between them. CDR3 amino acids: CASSLGAGGETQYF. The CDR3 nucleotides read TGTGCCAGCAGCTTGGGGGCAGGTGGAGAGACCCAGTACTTC.

This clone was detected only a few times. V usage is TRBV30 and J usage is TRBJ1-4; D remains unclear. The CDR3 is made up of 14 amino acids. Germline CDR1 reads GTSNPN; CDR2 reads SVGIG (reference sequence). The V gene lost 2 bases and the J gene lost 10 bases, with 17 bases spanning the gap. This chain's CDR3 is CAWSPTTGNGKLFF. CDR3 nucleotide sequence: TGTGCCTGGAGTCCCACTACGGGGAACGGAAAACTGTTTTTT.

The rearrangement links TRBV6-1 to TRBJ2-7, with 7 bases identical to TRBD1. The CDR3 covers 12 residues. The V gene end was trimmed by 10 bases and the J gene end by 2 bases; junction bases not matched to a gene: 5. Germline V gene sequence: CDR1 MNHNS, CDR2 SASEGT. The CDR3 DNA is TGTGCCACCGGGACAGCACCCTACGAGCAGTACTTC. Translated: CATGTAPYEQYF.

This clone was seen only once. The J gene is TRBJ2-1, the V gene TRBV7-2; a weak D match, TRBD1 (5 bases). CDR1 and CDR2 from the germline V gene are SGHTA and FQGNSA. V shed 5 bases and J shed 5 bases, with 10 bases lying between them. The CDR3 contains 13 residues. The CDR3 coding sequence is TGTGCCAGCAGCGGGGCCTATCACAATGAGCAGTTCTTC. Translating it yields CASSGAYHNEQFF.

There are a few counts of this clone. The J gene is TRBJ1-4, the V gene TRBV9, with 7 nucleotides matching TRBD1. V lost 0 bases and J lost 5; bases outside the gene matches: 1. This CDR3 region has 14 residues. CDR1 and CDR2 from the germline V gene are SGDLS and YYNGEE. The CDR3 is CASSVGRGNEKLFF. CDR3 DNA: TGTGCCAGCAGCGTAGGCAGGGGGAATGAAAAACTGTTTTTT.

As to this clone: The same CDR3 arises from other DNA sequences in this sample as well. The J gene is TRBJ2-1, the V gene TRBV6-5; 7 bases agree with TRBD1. This CDR3 region has 12 residues. V lost 6 bases and J lost 4; bases outside the gene matches: 0. Germline CDR1 reads MNHEY; CDR2 reads SVGAGI. CDR3 sequence reads: CASRTGYNEQFF. CDR3 in DNA: TGTGCCAGCAGGACAGGGTACAATGAGCAGTTCTTC.

In this sample, this clone turned up a few times. This chain links TRBV19 with TRBJ2-2; 8 nucleotides line up with TRBD2. V was clipped by 5 bases and J by 1 base; unmatched bases: 3. Germline V CDR1 and CDR2: LNHDA, SQIVND (reference sequence). CDR3 size: 15 residues. CDR3 DNA: TGTGCCAGTAGTTGGACTAGCCTGAACACCGGGGAGCTGTTTTTT. Its translation: CASSWTSLNTGELFF.

The J gene is TRBJ1-5, the V gene TRBV2; tentatively, D is TRBD1 (6 bases). Trimming left V 4 bases short and J 7 bases short, with 17 bases between. The CDR3 totals 15 residues. The germline V gene has CDR1 SNHLY and CDR2 FYNNEI. DNA for the CDR3: TGTGCCAGCAGTGTTTCGGCACAGGGCGGCCAGCCCCAGCATTTT. Its translation is CASSVSAQGGQPQHF.

V and J are TRBV4-3 and TRBJ1-1, with D uncertain. Trimming removed 0 bases from V and 8 bases from J, with 13 bases in between. The CDR3 length is 14 residues. Germline lookup yields CDR1 LGHNA and CDR2 YSLEER. The CDR3 DNA is TGCGCCAGCAGCCAAGAACTGGGGAGCAAGGAAGCTTTCTTT. Its protein is CASSQELGSKEAFF.

The chain has TRBV5-1 and TRBJ2-5; D remains ambiguous. The CDR3 consists of 14 residues. V lost 0 bases and J 5 bases, leaving 11 bases between the germline ends. Germline V lookup: CDR1 SGHRS, CDR2 YFSETQ. CDR3 region: CASSLGAGPETQYF. The CDR3, as DNA: TGCGCCAGCAGCTTGGGGGCAGGCCCGGAGACCCAGTACTTC. The whole variable domain, filled in from reference TRBV5-1 and TRBJ2-5, reads KAGVTQTPRYLIKTRGQQVTLSCSPISGHRSVSWYQQTPGQGLQFLFEYFSETQRNKGNFPGRFSGRQFSNSRSEMNVSTLELGDSALYLCASSLGAGPETQYFGPGTRLLVL.

This clone showed up just a few times. This chain connects TRBV4-1 to TRBJ2-6; TRBD2 matches at 8 bases. V lost 4 bases, J lost 2 bases, and 1 base stayed unmatched. The CDR3 contains 15 residues. Germline V gene lookup returns CDR1 MGHRA and CDR2 YSYEKL. CDR3 loop: CASSPAGAGANVLTF. For the CDR3, the DNA is TGCGCCAGCAGCCCAGCGGGGGCTGGGGCCAACGTCCTGACTTTC.

The chain couples TRBV20-1 to TRBJ2-1; D unclear. CDR3 size: 11 residues. V was cut by 6 bases and J by 6 bases, with 9 bases left in between. Germline loops: CDR1 DFQATT, CDR2 SNEGSKA (reference sequence). CDR3 DNA: TGCAGTGCCCCTCTTCGCAATGAGCAGTTCTTC. This codes for CSAPLRNEQFF.

The genes are TRBV10-3 and TRBJ1-1; D gene uncertain. The CDR3 runs to 13 residues. V shed 6 bases and J shed 4 bases, with 12 bases lying between them. Germline values: CDR1 ENHRY, CDR2 SYGVKD. The CDR3 coding sequence is TGTGCCATCAGATCACCAGGTCGCACTGAAGCTTTCTTT. Its protein product is CAIRSPGRTEAFF.

CDR3 amino acids: CAWNYPRTGENYGYTF. DNA of the CDR3: TGTGCCTGGAACTATCCTCGGACAGGGGAGAACTATGGCTACACCTTC. V and J are TRBV30 and TRBJ1-2, with 9 nucleotides matching TRBD1. The CDR3 spans 16 residues. Germline trimming cut 4 bases from V and 2 bases from J; bases unmatched to any gene: 11. Looked up from germline, CDR1 is GTSNPN and CDR2 is SVGIG (reference sequence).